This TCR beta chain was sequenced in a study of Ad26.COV2.S vaccination and SARS-CoV-2 variants. Points on this clone: Its specificity is unknown.

Whole-study findings and limits: Vaccine and placebo recipients had comparable breadth of non-spike TCRs. The TCR-based breadth and depth measures might underestimate overall T cell responses.

Treatment described: 19 received Ad26.COV2.S at low or high dose, single or two shots; about 5 received placebo; per-sample allocation not given. Specimens were obtained on day 63 following the first vaccine or placebo injection. Profiling relied on immunoSEQ multiplex PCR, and the TCRdb table lists in-frame clones only, not all of them. The sample holds approximately 450,000 clones, around 90% seen once. The material was peripheral blood, obtained in a trial of Ad26.COV2.S vaccine versus placebo. The TCR was taken from a person aged 18-65 years who received the Ad26.COV2.S COVID-19 vaccine or a placebo.

The CDR3 loop is CASLDQGPNTGELFF. The DNA of the CDR3 is TGCGCCAGCCTGGATCAGGGACCGAACACCGGGGAGCTGTTTTTT. The chain recombines TRBV10-2 with TRBJ2-2; either TRBD1 or TRBD2 may fit D (5 bases each). The CDR3 spans 15 residues. Germline CDR1 WSHSY, CDR2 SAAADI. V lost 8 bases and J lost 0, with 13 bases in between.